This T cell receptor beta chain was profiled in a study of post-analysis software for immune sequencing data (dated by TCRdb to the mid-2010s). Broadly, across the study: Recorded disease courses included relapsing-remitting, secondary progressive and progressive-relapsing multiple sclerosis, with some patients lacking subtype annotation. A subset of samples was prepared in parallel using single-end sample barcoding, then pooled and co-amplified after Illumina adapter ligation. The patient repertoires were set against eleven to twelve previously published healthy control repertoires from donors whose ages ranged from about 6 to 26 years. Study-level results and caveats: The multiple sclerosis patient group was slightly younger than the control group. Compared with controls, multiple sclerosis patients had significantly lower normalized Chao1 diversity, a finding suggesting substantial peripheral T-cell clonal expansion. Direct clustering with F measure showed strong co-clustering of samples prepared in the same batch, prompting a batch-effect correction.

This clonotype showed up just once. Its antigen is currently not known. No per-base quality is available; no much larger clone lies one base away. The library relied on PCR. Sequencer: Illumina HiSeq 2500. Unique molecular identifiers were incorporated into TCR beta cDNA libraries to reduce PCR and sequencing biases. Every 1 to 10 million input T cells yielded approximately 500,000 cDNA molecules, meaning each molecule approximated one T cell. The patient libraries were prepared and sequenced with the same protocol used for the earlier healthy control dataset. Samples belonging to the same batch were prepared together, multiplexed and sequenced on a shared HiSeq lane. Per the source publication's procedure: Raw barcoded reads were processed with MIGEC, and single-read molecular identifier groups were discarded before consensus assembly and CDR3 extraction. Clonotype tables were post-analysed with VDJtools, and diversity was normalized by down-sampling all datasets to the smallest sample size. To correct batch-related cross-sample contamination, repertoire overlap clustering matched CDR3 amino acid sequences but not nucleotide sequences. TCRdb ran its own pipeline on the public reads, namely fastp trimming at Q25 and MiXCR clone calling, and kept in-frame beta chains. One record per CDR3 amino acid sequence lists the most common genes and DNA. TCRdb, rather than the study authors, made the V and J calls. The sample includes about 820,000 distinct CDR3 sequences, with roughly 58% observed a single time. The biggest ten clones account for approximately 4.5% of the sample.

To demonstrate the VDJtools post-analysis software, TCR beta repertoires were profiled from the peripheral blood of about 13 young patients with multiple sclerosis. The multiple sclerosis patients were children and adolescents between roughly 6 and 16 years of age. The receptor was derived from a girl between 10 and 17 years old with multiple sclerosis. The sequenced sample was blood.

The DNA sequence is given as TGTGCCAGTAGTATGGGAACAGGGGGCGCGATGAATGAGCAGTTCTTC. Translated, this is CASSMGTGGAMNEQFF. The chain is assembled from TRBV19 and TRBJ2-1; 9 middle bases align to TRBD1. From V the trimming removes 3 bases and from J it removes 7 bases, while the gene matches leave 10 bases of the junction unaccounted for. Via the germline V gene (reference sequence), CDR1 is LNHDA and CDR2 SQIVND. Its CDR3 holds 16 amino acids, cysteine through phenylalanine. The entry retains the CDR3 DNA only, 48 bases that are in frame from base 1. When the CDR3 is completed using the reference TRBV19 and TRBJ2-1 genes on either side, the full variable domain is DGGITQSPKYLFRKEGQNVTLSCEQNLNHDAMYWYRQDPGQGLRLIYYSQIVNDFQKGDIAEGYSVSREKKESFPLTVTSAQKNPTAFYLCASSMGTGGAMNEQFFGPGTRLTVL.